Following are 16 T cell receptor beta chains from one sample sequenced in a study of blood T cell repertoires in COVID-19. Method: immunoSEQ multiplex PCR; TCRdb's copy keeps in-frame clones and lacks some. The sample holds around 200,000 clones, around 87% seen once. Sequencing used peripheral blood. These receptors were obtained from a man aged 35 to 55 with active or convalescent COVID-19.

The rearrangement joins TRBV4-3 to TRBJ2-7, with a possible D match to TRBD1 (5 bases). Per germline, CDR1 LGHNA and CDR2 YSLEER. Trimming shortened V by 0 bases and J by 3 bases, and 9 bases separated the two germline ends. CDR3 length: 14 residues. The chain's CDR3 is CASSQDPGFYEQYF. Written as DNA, the CDR3 is TGCGCCAGCAGCCAAGATCCAGGGTTCTACGAGCAGTACTTC.

The J gene is TRBJ2-3, the V gene TRBV30, with 8 bases fitting TRBD2. The germline V gene encodes CDR1 GTSNPN and CDR2 SVGIG (reference sequence). CDR3 length: 14 residues. The V gene end was trimmed by 4 bases and the J gene end by 4 bases; junction bases not matched to a gene: 7. The CDR3 region has the DNA TGTGCCTGGACACGGGGGGGCCTCGCAGATACGCAGTATTTT. Protein: CAWTRGGLADTQYF.

The chain carries TRBV4-3 and TRBJ1-6, with 7 bases matching TRBD1. This CDR3 is 18 amino acids long. Germline CDR1 reads LGHNA; CDR2 reads YSLEER. The V segment lost 0 bases and the J segment 4 bases; nucleotides outside the gene matches: 9. CDR3 sequence: CASSQEGGQSTYNSPLHF. As DNA, the CDR3 is TGCGCCAGCAGCCAAGAGGGGGGACAGAGCACTTATAATTCACCCCTCCACTTT.

The genes are TRBV5-1 and TRBJ2-5, with a possible D match to TRBD2 (5 bases). The germline V gene encodes CDR1 SGHRS and CDR2 YFSETQ. V was trimmed by 0 bases and J by 7 bases, leaving 10 bases between them. The CDR3 covers 13 residues. CDR3 residues: CASSLEGSVTQYF. CDR3 nucleotides: TGCGCCAGCAGCTTGGAAGGGAGCGTGACCCAGTACTTC.

The CDR3 DNA reads TGTGCCTGGAGTGGCGGGCAGTTTAGCAATCAGCCCCAGCATTTT. Translated, it gives CAWSGGQFSNQPQHF. The chain uses TRBV30 and TRBJ1-5, with D unresolved. V dropped 1 base and J dropped 0 bases, with 10 bases sitting between them. The CDR3 runs 15 residues. Germline CDR1 is GTSNPN and CDR2 is SVGIG (reference sequence).

A single count supports this clone. The V call is TRBV30, the J call TRBJ1-5, with D possibly TRBD1 on 5 matching bases. V was clipped by 2 bases and J by 6 bases, with 11 bases between them. The CDR3 sequence is 13 residues long. The germline CDR1 and CDR2 sequences are GTSNPN and SVGIG (reference sequence). CDR3 amino acids: CAWSIRVGQPQHF. The CDR3 region has the DNA TGTGCCTGGAGTATCAGGGTGGGTCAGCCCCAGCATTTT.

The chain employs TRBV10-3 and TRBJ1-2; no clear D gene. This CDR3 region has 13 residues. Looked up from germline, CDR1 is ENHRY and CDR2 is SYGVKD. V was clipped by 4 bases and J by 6 bases, with 12 bases between them. The CDR3 loop is CAISAQVMDGYTF. For the CDR3, the DNA is TGTGCCATCAGTGCTCAGGTAATGGATGGCTACACCTTC.

The chain uses TRBV7-2 and TRBJ1-4, with TRBD1 matching over 9 bases. V shed 5 bases and J 7 bases; nucleotides not matched to a gene: 14. The germline CDR1 and CDR2 sequences are SGHTA and FQGNSA. The CDR3 has 17 residues. CDR3 in DNA: TGTGCCAGCAGCCCCTCCTTCGGGGGACAGGGACTTGAAAAACTGTTTTTT. It specifies CASSPSFGGQGLEKLFF.

The chain links TRBV11-3 to TRBJ1-4; 8 bases match TRBD1. The germline CDR1 and CDR2 sequences are SGHNT and YENEEA. J gave up 7 bases and V 4 bases, and 2 bases lay outside the gene matches. CDR3 length: 13 amino acids. As DNA, the CDR3 is TGTGCCAGCAGCTCGGGACAGGCTGAAAAACTGTTTTTT. This translates into CASSSGQAEKLFF.

The chain has TRBV5-1 and TRBJ1-6, with D uncertain. Germline CDR1 reads SGHRS; CDR2 reads YFSETQ. The CDR3 loop spans 14 amino acids. The ends were cut back, 0 bases at V and 5 bases at J, with 6 bases in the middle. CDR3 residues: CASSLETNNSPLHF. The CDR3 DNA sequence: TGCGCCAGCAGCTTGGAGACAAATAATTCACCCCTCCACTTT.

The genes are TRBV30 and TRBJ1-1; maybe TRBD1 (6 bases). The CDR3 extends over 13 amino acids. Between the trimmed V and J ends, which lost 5 bases and 0 bases, there was a span of 10 bases. CDR1 is GTSNPN and CDR2 is SVGIG in the germline V gene (reference sequence). The CDR3 nucleotides are TGTGCCTGGCGCGGACAGTTGAACACTGAAGCTTTCTTT. It encodes CAWRGQLNTEAFF. Based on the CDR3 plus reference TRBV30 and TRBJ1-1, the full variable domain is SQTIHQWPATLVQPVGSPLSLECTVEGTSNPNLYWYRQAAGRGLQLLFYSVGIGQISSEVPQNLSASRPQDRQFILSSKKLLLSDSGFYLCAWRGQLNTEAFFGQGTRLTVV.

This clone was picked up a small number of times. This CDR3 is CASREGGRGYTF. The CDR3 DNA follows: TGTGCCAGCAGGGAGGGTGGCAGAGGCTACACCTTC. V and J are TRBV27 and TRBJ1-2; D uncertain. In germline, CDR1 is MNHEY, CDR2 SMNVEV (reference sequence). The CDR3 consists of 12 residues. V gave up 6 bases and J gave up 8 bases, with 13 bases separating them.

The chain uses TRBV28 and TRBJ1-5, with 11 bases matching TRBD1. V was clipped by 4 bases and J by 2 bases; unmatched bases: 10. Per the germline V gene, CDR1 is MDHEN and CDR2 is SYDVKM. The CDR3 is 18 amino acids. CDR3 DNA sequence: TGTGCCAGCAGTTCAGGACAGGGGGCTTGGTCGGGCAATCAGCCCCAGCATTTT. Amino acid sequence: CASSSGQGAWSGNQPQHF.

This sequence joins TRBV6-5 and TRBJ2-5; D uncertain. The germline V gene encodes CDR1 MNHEY and CDR2 SVGAGI. The V gene lost 6 bases and the J gene lost 5 bases, with 7 bases spanning the gap. This CDR3 has 11 residues. CDR3 residues: CASSFLETQYF. The DNA of the CDR3 is TGTGCCAGCAGCTTTCTGGAGACCCAGTACTTC.

This clone was recorded once. CDR3 residues: CASSPGTGNQPQHF. The CDR3 DNA reads TGCGCCAGCAGCCCTGGGACAGGGAATCAGCCCCAGCATTTT. V gene TRBV4-1 combines with J gene TRBJ1-5, with 9 nucleotides matching TRBD1. With V trimmed by 4 bases and J by 4 bases, 2 bases remained unmatched. The CDR3 is 14 residues long. Germline V gives CDR1 MGHRA, CDR2 YSYEKL.

V is TRBV4-1 and J is TRBJ2-3; 8 bases agree with TRBD2. Germline-derived CDR1 and CDR2 are MGHRA and YSYEKL. The CDR3 is 16 amino acids. Germline trimming cut 8 bases from V and 4 bases from J; bases unmatched to any gene: 14. The CDR3 nucleotides read TGCGCCAGCGCTACCGAACCGGGACTAGGTGCAGATACGCAGTATTTT. It yields the protein CASATEPGLGADTQYF.